This T cell receptor (beta chain) was found in a study of CD8+ T cells in alopecia areata. Following extraction, RNA underwent reverse transcription to cDNA, which served as the sequencing template. Libraries were prepared by immunoSEQ multiplex PCR; TCRdb keeps only in-frame clonotypes and omits some of them. The table has 200,000 to 250,000 clones, about 50% seen once. General study points: There was only one nonresponder, so it was unclear how baseline CD8+ expansion relates to response. It was lesional scalp, especially alopecia totalis/universalis, that showed higher clonality than normal scalp.

Treatment indicated: oral pan-JAK inhibitor, 5-10 mg twice daily. Lesional scalp tissue (obtained by punch biopsy) and peripheral blood were collected from alopecia areata patients. Researchers picked out CD4+ and CD8+ T cells from PBMCs by sorting. As concerns this clone: Its specificity is unknown.

The receptor was derived from a human donor with alopecia areata. This specimen was CD4+ T cells sorted from blood, taken at week 4, from a patient treated with tofacitinib.

The CDR3 bases are TGTGCCAGCAGCGTAGAGGAGACTGGAACGCAGTATTTT. Its translation is CASSVEETGTQYF. The chain links TRBV9 to TRBJ2-3, with D unresolved. Germline CDR1 reads SGDLS; CDR2 reads YYNGEE. The CDR3 sequence is 13 residues long. V was clipped by 0 bases and J by 9 bases, with 11 bases between them.